Listed here are 20 T cell receptor beta chains from one sample, sequenced in a study of cytomegalovirus exposure and HLA in healthy donors. The primer mix had 60 Vbeta and 13 Jbeta primers. Clones were sequenced by immunoSEQ multiplex PCR, and TCRdb holds only the in-frame ones, with some missing. The sample has 100,000 or so clones; around three quarters are singletons. The sample comprised PBMCs. The receptors come from a female donor in good health and CMV-seropositive.

The chain combines TRBV2 with TRBJ2-4, with 8 nucleotides matching TRBD2. The CDR3 runs to 16 residues. Per germline, CDR1 SNHLY and CDR2 FYNNEI. The J segment lost 1 base and the V segment lost 7 bases, leaving 9 bases of the junction unmatched. The CDR3 protein is CASKRHGGDAKNIQYF. The DNA of the CDR3 is TGTGCCAGCAAGAGGCACGGGGGGGATGCCAAAAACATTCAGTACTTC.

The chain is built from TRBV6-1 and TRBJ2-7; TRBD1 is a possible D gene (6 bases). The CDR3 loop spans 13 amino acids. Trimming took off 6 bases at V and 9 bases at J, with 18 bases between the two ends. The germline V gene has CDR1 MNHNS and CDR2 SASEGT. The DNA of the CDR3 is TGTGCCAGCAGGACGGGACACACTGACTTGCAGTACTTC. It yields the protein CASRTGHTDLQYF.

This rearrangement joins TRBV27 to TRBJ1-2, with D possibly TRBD1 on 6 matching bases. The germline V and J ends were trimmed by 3 bases and 6 bases, with 11 bases remaining between them. Germline loops: CDR1 MNHEY, CDR2 SMNVEV (reference sequence). The CDR3 has 13 residues. CDR3 region: CASSFLGADGYTF. Written as DNA, the CDR3 is TGTGCCAGCAGTTTCTTGGGGGCAGATGGCTACACCTTC.

This chain links TRBV6-5 with TRBJ2-3; D may be TRBD1 (5 bases). V lost 4 bases and J 6 bases, leaving 11 bases between the germline ends. Germline CDR1 is MNHEY and CDR2 is SVGAGI. The CDR3 is 13 amino acids. CDR3 sequence (DNA): TGTGCCAGCAGTTTTTCCAGGGCCGATACGCAGTATTTT. Its translation is CASSFSRADTQYF.

The J gene is TRBJ2-2, the V gene TRBV25-1; D possibly corresponds to TRBD1 (5 bases). The ends were cut back, 3 bases at V and 7 bases at J, with 12 bases in the middle. Germline CDR1 and CDR2: MGHDK and SYGVNS. This CDR3 comprises 14 residues. CDR3 region: CASSDRSGHGELFF. The CDR3 DNA sequence: TGTGCCAGCAGTGACCGATCCGGACACGGGGAGCTGTTTTTT. Filled out from reference TRBV25-1 and TRBJ2-2, the complete variable domain reads EADIYQTPRYLVIGTGKKITLECSQTMGHDKMYWYQQDPGMELHLIHYSYGVNSTEKGDLSSESTVSRIRTEHFPLTLESARPSHTSQYLCASSDRSGHGELFFGEGSRLTVL.

The V and J genes are TRBV11-2 and TRBJ2-1; 10 nucleotides line up with TRBD2. CDR1 and CDR2 from the germline V gene are SGHAT and FQNNGV. V shed 4 bases, J shed 8 bases, and the junction held 8 bases outside the gene matches. The CDR3 runs to 15 residues. In DNA form, the CDR3 reads TGTGCCAGCAGCTCCTCTAGCGGGAGCGGCTATGAGCAGTTCTTC. Its protein is CASSSSSGSGYEQFF.

Turning to this clone: One end of the junction does not line up with germline, which may come from a read error. The chain uses TRBV7-9 and TRBJ1-4, with D hard to call. This CDR3 has 16 amino acids. The germline V gene encodes CDR1 SEHNR and CDR2 FQNEAQ (reference sequence). The CDR3: CSSSDLAGPTNEKLFF. CDR3 DNA: TGTTCCAGCAGCGACTTGGCCGGCCCAACTAATGAAAAACTGTTTTTT.

V and J are TRBV4-1 and TRBJ2-2; 14 bases map to TRBD2. CDR1 and CDR2 from the germline V gene are MGHRA and YSYEKL. This CDR3 region has 19 residues. Trimming took 2 bases from V and 3 from J; bases not matched to a gene: 8. CDR3 in DNA: TGCGCCAGCAGCCAACTAGGGACTAGCGGGAGCGTCGACACCGGGGAGCTGTTTTTT. This codes for CASSQLGTSGSVDTGELFF.

The CDR3 here is CASSQGQANGYTF. The CDR3 bases are TGTGCCAGCTCACAGGGACAGGCAAATGGCTACACCTTC. The chain recombines TRBV18 with TRBJ1-2; TRBD1 aligns across 8 bases. The CDR3 has 13 amino acids. V shed 4 bases and J 6 bases; nucleotides not matched to a gene: 4. Germline V lookup: CDR1 KGHSH, CDR2 LQKENI.

A note on this clone: An end of the junction does not agree with germline; a read error may underlie this. The chain combines TRBV13 with TRBJ2-6, with 9 bases that match TRBD1. The germline gives CDR1 PRHDT, CDR2 FYEKMQ (reference sequence). CDR3 length: 20 amino acids. The CDR3 region has the DNA TGTGCCAGCAGCCCCTCAACCCTCGGGACAGGGATTCGTGGGGCCAACGGCCTGACTTTC. The encoded protein is CASSPSTLGTGIRGANGLTF.

This clone came up once. The chain uses TRBV18 and TRBJ1-1; no firm D call. V was cut by 3 bases and J by 11 bases, with 13 bases left in between. CDR1 is KGHSH, CDR2 LQKENI, per germline. This CDR3 has 12 amino acids. CDR3 sequence: CASSPQAKAAFF. CDR3 nucleotide sequence: TGTGCCAGCTCACCTCAGGCAAAGGCGGCTTTCTTT.

V and J are TRBV27 and TRBJ1-2; 9 bases agree with TRBD1. This CDR3 has 15 amino acids. With 6 bases clipped from V and 0 bases from J, the junction kept 5 bases outside the gene matches. CDR1 and CDR2 from the germline V gene are MNHEY and SMNVEV (reference sequence). The CDR3 protein is CASRNRQGANYGYTF. CDR3 nucleotides: TGTGCCAGCAGAAACCGACAGGGGGCTAACTATGGCTACACCTTC.

As DNA, the CDR3 is TGTGCCAGCAAAGTCCTGAGCCTCTATGGCTACACCTTC. This translates into CASKVLSLYGYTF. The J gene is TRBJ1-2, the V gene TRBV5-6; D uncertain. The CDR3 loop spans 13 amino acids. Germline CDR1 reads SGHDT; CDR2 reads YYEEEE. Trimming took off 6 bases at V and 4 bases at J, with 13 bases between the two ends.

V and J are TRBV5-6 and TRBJ2-7; possible D gene TRBD2, 6 bases. This CDR3 has 18 amino acids. V lost 0 bases to trimming and J lost 0 bases, with 19 bases between them. The germline V gene has CDR1 SGHDT and CDR2 YYEEEE. The DNA for the CDR3 is TGTGCCAGCAGCTTGGGGCGGGACGTTATTAGGGGCTCCTACGAGCAGTACTTC. Its protein product is CASSLGRDVIRGSYEQYF.

The genes are TRBV25-1 and TRBJ1-1, with D possibly matching TRBD1 (5 bases). Trimming shortened V by 6 bases and J by 8 bases, and 16 bases separated the two germline ends. Germline V gene sequence: CDR1 MGHDK, CDR2 SYGVNS. The length of the CDR3 is 13 residues. CDR3 DNA: TGTGCCAGCAGCCATCTTCGTGGGGCCGAAGCTTTCTTT. Its protein product is CASSHLRGAEAFF.

The chain uses TRBV28 and TRBJ1-4; maybe TRBD1 (5 bases). Trimming took off 5 bases at V and 4 bases at J, with 11 bases between the two ends. The CDR3 sequence is 14 residues long. Germline V gene lookup returns CDR1 MDHEN and CDR2 SYDVKM. The CDR3: CASSNGGSNEKLFF. Written as DNA, the CDR3 is TGTGCCAGCAGTAACGGGGGGAGTAATGAAAAACTGTTTTTT.

The genes are TRBV19 and TRBJ2-7; 9 bases are a match to TRBD2. Germline trimming cut 1 base from V and 3 bases from J; bases unmatched to any gene: 10. The CDR3 covers 17 residues. Germline CDR1 and CDR2: LNHDA and SQIVND (reference sequence). CDR3: CASSIVSASGKLYEQYF. In DNA, the CDR3 is TGTGCCAGTAGTATAGTTTCGGCTAGCGGGAAACTCTACGAGCAGTACTTC.

This clone was seen only once. The rearrangement uses TRBV6-6 and TRBJ1-4; unclear D gene. CDR3 length: 13 residues. With 4 bases removed from V and 8 bases from J, the gap between germline ends came to 11 bases. Germline loops: CDR1 MNHNY, CDR2 SVGAGI (reference sequence). The CDR3 DNA reads as TGTGCCAGCAGTTCTGTTGCCAGGGAAAAACTGTTTTTT. Encoded protein: CASSSVAREKLFF.

The CDR3 DNA follows: TGTGGGGCTGGACAGGGGGCCTACGAGCAGTACTTC. This translates into CGAGQGAYEQYF. The V and J genes are TRBV6-6 and TRBJ2-7; the match to TRBD1 covers 10 bases. This CDR3 contains 12 residues. CDR1 is MNHNY and CDR2 is SVGAGI in the germline V gene (reference sequence).

CDR3 DNA sequence: TGTGCCAGCAGTGAGTCAGGCTGGGGGCTCGGCGCTTTCTTT. This sequence encodes CASSESGWGLGAFF. The V gene is TRBV25-1, the J gene TRBJ1-1, with D maybe TRBD1 (6 bases). Trimming left V 3 bases short and J 11 bases short, with 19 bases between. Germline V gives CDR1 MGHDK, CDR2 SYGVNS. This CDR3 is 14 amino acids long. Combining the CDR3 with reference TRBV25-1 and TRBJ1-1 gives the whole variable domain EADIYQTPRYLVIGTGKKITLECSQTMGHDKMYWYQQDPGMELHLIHYSYGVNSTEKGDLSSESTVSRIRTEHFPLTLESARPSHTSQYLCASSESGWGLGAFFGQGTRLTVV.